One sample yielded the 25 T cell receptor beta chains listed below, sequenced in a study of blood T cell repertoires in COVID-19. Clones were read by immunoSEQ multiplex PCR, and TCRdb kept only the in-frame ones, dropping some. The table lists 200,000 to 300,000 clones, approximately 90% of them singletons. Sequenced input: PBMCs or T cells enriched from blood (not recorded which). These receptors were collected from a man aged 35-49 years who had recovered from COVID-19.

The rearrangement uses TRBV28 and TRBJ1-3; D possibly corresponds to TRBD1 (5 bases). Germline values: CDR1 MDHEN, CDR2 SYDVKM. The ends were cut back, 2 bases at V and 3 bases at J, with 11 bases in the middle. CDR3 length equals 15 residues. This chain's CDR3 is CASSLGQGSGNTIYF. CDR3 sequence (DNA): TGTGCCAGCAGTTTAGGCCAGGGAAGTGGAAACACCATATATTTT.

The rearrangement joins TRBV20-1 to TRBJ1-1; D is unclear. Germline CDR1 is DFQATT and CDR2 is SNEGSKA (reference sequence). This CDR3 comprises 11 residues. Trimming removed 6 bases from V and 1 base from J, with 6 bases in between. CDR3 residues: CSAPQNTEAFF. In DNA, the CDR3 is TGCAGTGCCCCACAGAACACTGAAGCTTTCTTT.

The chain uses TRBV6-5 and TRBJ2-7; 8 positions match TRBD1. The CDR3 contains 16 residues. CDR1 MNHEY and CDR2 SVGAGI come from the germline V gene. Trimming cost V 2 bases and J 7 bases; bases outside gene matches: 13. The CDR3 nucleotides are TGTGCCAGCAGTTACCATGTGGGACAGGCGGGGAGGGAGCAGTACTTC. Encoded protein: CASSYHVGQAGREQYF.

The chain carries TRBV5-8 and TRBJ2-3; D is possibly TRBD2 (5 bases). Trimming left V 4 bases short and J 1 base short, with 7 bases between. CDR1 SGHTS and CDR2 YDEGEE come from the germline V gene. The CDR3 spans 13 residues. The CDR3 sequence is CASSRLRTDTQYF. The CDR3 nucleotides read TGTGCCAGCAGCAGACTACGCACAGATACGCAGTATTTT.

The chain joins TRBV18 to TRBJ1-6; D is ambiguous. V lost 3 bases, J lost 7 bases, and 19 bases lay in between. Per the germline V gene, CDR1 is KGHSH and CDR2 is LQKENI. The CDR3 has 17 residues. CDR3 loop: CASSPVGAGLTNSPLHF. CDR3 DNA: TGTGCCAGCTCACCCGTCGGCGCCGGCCTGACAAATTCACCCCTCCACTTT.

The CDR3 DNA reads as TGTGCCAGCAGGAGGAGGGGAAGCGATCAGCCCCAGCATTTT. Its protein product is CASRRRGSDQPQHF. This rearrangement joins TRBV6-5 to TRBJ1-5, with D possibly being TRBD1 (5 bases). The CDR3 length is 14 residues. V lost 6 bases to trimming and J lost 5 bases, with 14 bases between them. Per germline, CDR1 MNHEY and CDR2 SVGAGI.

This chain links TRBV5-8 with TRBJ2-5; the match to TRBD1 covers 7 bases. The CDR3 length is 15 residues. Germline CDR1 is SGHTS and CDR2 is YDEGEE. The J segment lost 2 bases and the V segment lost 2 bases, leaving 6 bases of the junction unmatched. The CDR3 sequence is CASSFGGQEQETQYF. The CDR3 DNA reads as TGTGCCAGCAGCTTTGGTGGACAGGAGCAAGAGACCCAGTACTTC.

V is TRBV28 and J is TRBJ2-7, with D possibly being TRBD2 (6 bases). Germline CDR1 MDHEN, CDR2 SYDVKM. V lost 6 bases and J 3 bases, leaving 6 bases between the germline ends. CDR3 length: 11 amino acids. CDR3 protein: CASREGYEQYF. Written as DNA, the CDR3 is TGTGCCAGCAGGGAGGGCTACGAGCAGTACTTC.

This rearrangement joins TRBV11-2 to TRBJ1-1, with TRBD1 identical over 7 bases. This CDR3 comprises 14 residues. Trimming took 6 bases from V and 4 from J; bases not matched to a gene: 8. The germline V gene has CDR1 SGHAT and CDR2 FQNNGV. The CDR3 coding sequence is TGTGCCAGCAGGCAGTTGACAGGGACCACTGAAGCTTTCTTT. Its protein is CASRQLTGTTEAFF.

The CDR3, as DNA: TGCGCCAGCAGCCAAACAGGGGGAGAGACCCAGTACTTC. Residues: CASSQTGGETQYF. The genes are TRBV4-3 and TRBJ2-5, with TRBD1 matching 8 bases. J lost 4 bases, V lost 2 bases, and 0 bases had no gene match. Germline CDR1 is LGHNA and CDR2 is YSLEER. The CDR3 has 13 residues.

The chain joins TRBV6-5 to TRBJ1-2, with D perhaps TRBD1 (6 bases). The CDR3 is made up of 12 amino acids. V was cut by 11 bases and J by 3 bases, with 13 bases left in between. Germline CDR1 MNHEY, CDR2 SVGAGI. This CDR3 is CAGQQGDYGYTF. CDR3 DNA sequence: TGTGCCGGACAGCAGGGTGACTATGGCTACACCTTC.

The genes are TRBV9 and TRBJ2-7; TRBD1 agrees at 8 bases. CDR3 length: 18 residues. Trimming cost V 0 bases and J 1 base; bases outside gene matches: 12. Germline lookup yields CDR1 SGDLS and CDR2 YYNGEE. The CDR3 loop reads CASSVDGGAGGRSYEQYF. CDR3 DNA: TGTGCCAGCAGCGTAGACGGAGGGGCAGGGGGCCGATCCTACGAGCAGTACTTC. The variable domain in full, with the rest retrieved from reference TRBV9 and TRBJ2-7, is DSGVTQTPKHLITATGQRVTLRCSPRSGDLSVYWYQQSLDQGLQFLIQYYNGEERAKGNILERFSAQQFPDLHSELNLSSLELGDSALYFCASSVDGGAGGRSYEQYFGPGTRLTVT.

The gene calls are TRBV3-1 (or the pseudogene TRBV3-2) and TRBJ2-7, with a possible D match to TRBD1 (5 bases). Germline V gives CDR1 LGHDT, CDR2 YNNKEL (reference sequence). V gave up 0 bases and J gave up 6 bases, with 18 bases separating them. There are 16 residues in the CDR3. The CDR3 is CASSQDRGHIPREQYF. The CDR3 DNA is TGTGCCAGCAGCCAAGATCGCGGACACATCCCCCGCGAGCAGTACTTC.

The chain recombines TRBV7-9 with TRBJ2-1, with D perhaps TRBD1 (6 bases). V lost 5 bases, J lost 6 bases, and 14 bases lay in between. The germline V gene has CDR1 SEHNR and CDR2 FQNEAQ (reference sequence). CDR3 length: 14 residues. CDR3 amino acids: CASSPRQGRNEQFF. The CDR3 region has the DNA TGTGCCAGCAGCCCCAGGCAGGGGCGCAATGAGCAGTTCTTC.

The J gene is TRBJ2-2, the V gene TRBV10-3, with 9 bases matching TRBD1. The germline gives CDR1 ENHRY, CDR2 SYGVKD. Unmatched junction bases numbered 2, after V lost 5 bases and J lost 4 bases. The CDR3 totals 14 residues. CDR3 residues: CAISTGGSTGELFF. CDR3 sequence (DNA): TGTGCCATCAGTACAGGGGGCAGCACCGGGGAGCTGTTTTTT.

The chain couples TRBV19 to TRBJ2-7; 7 bases line up with TRBD1. Germline V lookup: CDR1 LNHDA, CDR2 SQIVND (reference sequence). V trimming: 5 bases; J trimming: 3 bases; junction bases outside the gene matches: 7. This CDR3 has 14 amino acids. The CDR3 sequence is CASSSTGLGYEQYF. In DNA form, the CDR3 reads TGTGCCAGTAGTTCGACAGGGCTTGGCTACGAGCAGTACTTC.

This chain links TRBV5-1 with TRBJ2-3, with TRBD2 matching over 9 bases. CDR1 and CDR2 from the germline V gene are SGHRS and YFSETQ. The CDR3 loop spans 16 amino acids. V shed 0 bases and J 5 bases; nucleotides not matched to a gene: 7. CDR3 nucleotides: TGCGCCAGCAGCTTGGAGTGGCGGGGGGGCGTAGATACGCAGTATTTT. Protein product: CASSLEWRGGVDTQYF.

The chain joins TRBV28 to TRBJ2-1; 9 nucleotides align to TRBD2. Trimming at V came to 6 bases and at J to 2 bases, leaving 5 bases not matched to a gene. Looked up from germline, CDR1 is MDHEN and CDR2 is SYDVKM. The CDR3 spans 15 residues. The CDR3 DNA sequence: TGTGCCAGCAGCACAAGCGGGAGGCCCTACAATGAGCAGTTCTTC. Translating it yields CASSTSGRPYNEQFF.

The chain employs TRBV10-3 and TRBJ2-3; 10 bases are shared with TRBD2. Germline-derived CDR1 and CDR2 are ENHRY and SYGVKD. With V trimmed by 6 bases and J by 0 bases, 6 bases remained unmatched. The CDR3 extends over 16 amino acids. The CDR3 is CAISRNSGRSTDTQYF. Here the CDR3 DNA reads TGTGCCATCAGCCGAAATAGCGGGAGGAGCACAGATACGCAGTATTTT.

The chain has TRBV6-1 and TRBJ2-6, with D maybe TRBD1 (5 bases). Between the trimmed V and J ends, which lost 0 bases and 3 bases, there was a span of 6 bases. Germline values: CDR1 MNHNS, CDR2 SASEGT. The CDR3 is 15 amino acids. The CDR3 coding sequence is TGTGCCAGCAGTGAAGCGCAGGGTGGGGCCAACGTCCTGACTTTC. This codes for CASSEAQGGANVLTF.

This chain joins TRBV5-8 and TRBJ2-5, with TRBD2 matching 8 bases. V was clipped by 1 base and J by 0 bases; unmatched bases: 5. The CDR3 spans 16 residues. In germline, CDR1 is SGHTS, CDR2 YDEGEE. The CDR3 DNA sequence: TGTGCCAGCAGCTTGTGGGCTAGCGGGTACCAAGAGACCCAGTACTTC. Protein: CASSLWASGYQETQYF.

The V and J genes are TRBV20-1 and TRBJ2-2; 7 bases line up with TRBD2. The V gene end was trimmed by 3 bases and the J gene end by 0 bases; junction bases not matched to a gene: 4. Germline V gives CDR1 DFQATT, CDR2 SNEGSKA (reference sequence). The CDR3 covers 15 residues. In nucleotides, the CDR3 is TGCAGTGCTAGTTGGGGGAGGGCGAACACCGGGGAGCTGTTTTTT. This sequence encodes CSASWGRANTGELFF.

The chain combines TRBV19 with TRBJ1-3; TRBD1 matches 7 bases. The CDR3 length is 16 residues. Germline loops: CDR1 LNHDA, CDR2 SQIVND (reference sequence). Trimming at V came to 5 bases and at J to 0 bases, leaving 7 bases not matched to a gene. The CDR3 region is CASSLTRTGSGNTIYF. Written as DNA, the CDR3 is TGTGCCAGTAGTCTCACCCGGACAGGCTCTGGAAACACCATATATTTT. Drawing the rest from reference TRBV19 and TRBJ1-3, the complete variable domain is DGGITQSPKYLFRKEGQNVTLSCEQNLNHDAMYWYRQDPGQGLRLIYYSQIVNDFQKGDIAEGYSVSREKKESFPLTVTSAQKNPTAFYLCASSLTRTGSGNTIYFGEGSWLTVV.

The chain is built from TRBV19 and TRBJ1-2, with unresolved D. V dropped 10 bases and J dropped 5 bases, with 8 bases sitting between them. This CDR3 is 10 amino acids long. CDR1 LNHDA and CDR2 SQIVND come from the germline V gene (reference sequence). DNA for the CDR3: TGTGCCACGCAGTTATATGGCTACACCTTC. Residues: CATQLYGYTF.

V usage is TRBV5-1 and J usage is TRBJ1-5; 7 bases match TRBD1. The V gene end was trimmed by 4 bases and the J gene end by 3 bases; junction bases not matched to a gene: 4. CDR3 length equals 14 residues. Germline-derived CDR1 and CDR2 are SGHRS and YFSETQ. The CDR3 region has the DNA TGCGCCAGCAGCGTGGGGACAGACAATCAGCCCCAGCATTTT. Translating it yields CASSVGTDNQPQHF.